This note documents a single TCR beta chain sequence. Its antigen remains unknown. The entry originates in a study of cytomegalovirus exposure and HLA in healthy donors. About the research overall: A later analysis reported the same platform for the 120 or so validation repertoires and the 500 to 700 first-cohort repertoires.

The repertoire was sequenced with immunoSEQ multiplex PCR; TCRdb's copy has only in-frame clones and lacks some. This sample yields about 360,000 clones, of which 86% are seen a single time; roughly 0.75% belongs to the top ten. There are 15 residues in the CDR3. CDR1 is SGHNT and CDR2 is YYREEE in the germline V gene (reference sequence). Trimming took 4 bases from V and 2 from J; bases not matched to a gene: 8. Broader study findings: Some TCR beta chains (more than 150 of them) were listed as cytomegalovirus-associated. The tendency of first-cohort TCR clusters to co-occur in the 120 or so validation repertoires emerged from a later analysis.

The study drew the donors from its approximately 120-subject validation cohort, separate from the approximately 670-subject first cohort. The sequencing sample was made of PBMCs. The V call is TRBV5-4, the J call TRBJ2-7, with 8 nucleotides matching TRBD1. The receptor's source is a woman between 18 and 30 years old in good health and CMV-seronegative. In nucleotides, the CDR3 is TGTGCCAGCAGCAGACCCGGGACAGGAACCTACGAGCAGTACTTC. Translation: CASSRPGTGTYEQYF.